A single sample is the source of the 25 T cell receptor beta chains below, sequenced in a study of T cells in Graves' hyperthyroidism and ophthalmopathy (dated by TCRdb to the late 2010s). The library relied on multiplex PCR. Sequencing took place on an Illumina HiSeq 2000. The TCR beta CDR3 regions were amplified from the RNA transcripts. For the first round of RT-PCR on the TCR CDR3, the HTBI primer set was used together with the Qiagen OneStep RT-PCR kit. The public reads were reprocessed in TCRdb via fastp at Q25 and MiXCR, keeping in-frame beta chains. Each CDR3 protein appears once, grouped with its most common genes and DNA. Counted in this sample were roughly 350,000 distinct CDR3 sequences; around 13% of them appeared once. The ten largest make up 34% of the sample. Input material: blood. These receptors all stem from a woman between 40 and 50 years old with Graves' ophthalmopathy.

This clonotype was recorded at least ten times. The chain employs TRBV20-1 and TRBJ2-5, with 7 bases aligning to TRBD2. The length of the CDR3 is 12 residues. The J segment lost 2 bases and the V segment lost 7 bases, leaving 4 bases of the junction unmatched. Germline-derived CDR1 and CDR2 are DFQATT and SNEGSKA (reference sequence). The CDR3 nucleotides are TGCAGTGGGCTAGCGGAACAAGAGACCCAGTACTTC. Translation gives CSGLAEQETQYF.

The J gene is TRBJ2-5, the V gene TRBV7-9; possibly TRBD1 for D (7 bases). Trimming removed 9 bases at V and 2 bases at J, with 16 bases between. CDR1 SEHNR and CDR2 FQNEAQ come from the germline V gene (reference sequence). The CDR3 loop spans 14 amino acids. CDR3 sequence reads: CASTQGGWQETQYF. The CDR3 DNA reads TGTGCCAGTACGCAGGGGGGATGGCAAGAGACCCAGTACTTC.

The V gene is TRBV27, the J gene TRBJ2-7; D may be TRBD1 (5 bases). From germline, CDR1 is MNHEY and CDR2 SMNVEV (reference sequence). Deletions cut 0 bases from V and 6 bases from J, with 18 bases between. This CDR3 region has 16 residues. The CDR3 protein is CASSLSQGTIFVEQYF. DNA for the CDR3: TGTGCCAGCAGTTTATCCCAGGGCACAATCTTTGTCGAGCAGTACTTC.

This clonotype came up a few times. This sequence joins TRBV7-9 and TRBJ2-7; TRBD1 or TRBD2 may be the D gene (5 bases each). The CDR3 spans 13 residues. The germline V gene encodes CDR1 SEHNR and CDR2 FQNEAQ (reference sequence). Trimming shortened V by 10 bases and J by 0 bases, and 13 bases separated the two germline ends. In DNA, the CDR3 is TGTGCCATCCGAGAGGGGAGCTCCTACGAGCAGTACTTC. As protein: CAIREGSSYEQYF.

This clonotype was recorded many times. The V and J genes are TRBV25-1 and TRBJ2-2; D assignment may be TRBD1 or TRBD2 (5 bases each). V lost 6 bases and J 3 bases, leaving 11 bases between the germline ends. This CDR3 contains 14 residues. Looked up from germline, CDR1 is MGHDK and CDR2 is SYGVNS. The CDR3 DNA reads as TGTGCCAGCAGCGGGGACGGAGACACCGGGGAGCTGTTTTTT. Encoded protein: CASSGDGDTGELFF.

This clonotype was recorded at least ten times. J is TRBJ2-2 and V is TRBV7-2; a weak D match, TRBD2 (6 bases). Trimming removed 5 bases at V and 4 bases at J, with 14 bases between. This CDR3 has 15 amino acids. The germline CDR1 and CDR2 sequences are SGHTA and FQGNSA. The CDR3 DNA is TGTGCCAGCAGCACCAGGAGGGGTAGCACCGGGGAGCTGTTTTTT. It encodes CASSTRRGSTGELFF.

This clonotype showed up many times. The J gene is TRBJ1-2, the V gene TRBV6-1; no firm D call. Trimming removed 2 bases at V and 4 bases at J, with 17 bases between. Germline CDR1 is MNHNS and CDR2 is SASEGT. This CDR3 has 16 amino acids. The CDR3 here is CASSEQGIPSSYGYTF. The CDR3 DNA sequence: TGTGCCAGCAGTGAACAAGGTATACCGTCCTCCTATGGCTACACCTTC.

The rearrangement uses TRBV19 and TRBJ2-4; 10 bases align to TRBD1. The CDR3 totals 18 residues. The germline V gene encodes CDR1 LNHDA and CDR2 SQIVND (reference sequence). The junction had 12 bases not matched to a gene; V was cut back by 4 bases and J by 3 bases. CDR3 nucleotides: TGTGCCAGTAGTAACCCTCGGACAGGGGGAGTCGGCAAAAACATTCAGTACTTC. This translates into CASSNPRTGGVGKNIQYF.

This clonotype occurred many times. The chain uses TRBV6-1 and TRBJ1-3; possibly TRBD1 for D (5 bases). The CDR3 is 13 residues long. Germline CDR1 is MNHNS and CDR2 is SASEGT. Between the trimmed V and J ends, which lost 8 bases and 8 bases, there was a span of 16 bases. The CDR3 nucleotides are TGTGCCAGCTGGGTTGCGGGGGAGGACACCATATATTTT. It codes for CASWVAGEDTIYF.

The chain joins TRBV5-1 to TRBJ1-6; D unclear. In germline, CDR1 is SGHRS, CDR2 YFSETQ. The CDR3 sequence is 14 residues long. V lost 0 bases to trimming and J lost 13 bases, with 14 bases between them. The CDR3 reads CASSLDPRGLPLHF. DNA for the CDR3: TGCGCCAGCAGCTTGGACCCGAGAGGGTTGCCCCTCCACTTT.

Comment on this clonotype: A much larger clone sits a single nucleotide away, making a read error possible. The genes are TRBV20-1 and TRBJ2-3; D unresolved. From germline, CDR1 is DFQATT and CDR2 SNEGSKA (reference sequence). This CDR3 is built from 13 residues. The CDR3 loop is CSARPTPKDTRYF. The CDR3 bases are TGCAGTGCTAGACCGACCCCAAAGGATACGCGGTATTTT.

This CDR3 reads CSARAWGSTDTQYF. The CDR3 region has the DNA TGCAGTGCTAGAGCTTGGGGAAGCACAGATACGCAGTATTTT. The rearrangement links TRBV20-1 to TRBJ2-3; the D is unclear. V lost 1 base, J lost 0 bases, and 8 bases lay in between. CDR1 is DFQATT, CDR2 SNEGSKA, per germline (reference sequence). The CDR3 covers 14 residues.

In this sample, this clonotype turned up many times. V usage is TRBV10-3 and J usage is TRBJ2-1; 9 bases are a match to TRBD1. J was trimmed by 3 bases and V by 9 bases; bases with no gene match: 9. Germline V gene sequence: CDR1 ENHRY, CDR2 SYGVKD. The CDR3 loop spans 15 amino acids. The CDR3 nucleotides read TGTGCCATGGGTTCGACAGGGGGAGGCTACAATGAGCAGTTCTTC. It yields the protein CAMGSTGGGYNEQFF.

The V gene is TRBV5-4, the J gene TRBJ2-2; D possibly uses TRBD1 or TRBD2 (5 bases each). Germline loops: CDR1 SGHNT, CDR2 YYREEE (reference sequence). V lost 5 bases and J 7 bases, leaving 21 bases between the germline ends. The CDR3 length is 16 residues. The CDR3 nucleotides read TGTGCCAGCAGTTCCGGACTTGAAGGAAGGGGCGGGGAGCTGTTTTTT. Translating it yields CASSSGLEGRGGELFF.

This clonotype came up a few times. V is TRBV7-9 and J is TRBJ2-7; D uncertain. In germline, CDR1 is SEHNR, CDR2 FQNEAQ (reference sequence). The CDR3 runs to 12 residues. Trimming left V 5 bases short and J 2 bases short, with 7 bases between. CDR3: CASSPTAYEQYF. As DNA, the CDR3 is TGTGCCAGCAGCCCGACGGCCTACGAGCAGTACTTC.

The sample holds many counts of this clonotype. The V gene is TRBV6-2 or TRBV6-3, the J gene TRBJ2-7; D gene uncertain. Germline values: CDR1 MNHEY, CDR2 SVGEGT. V was pared by 2 bases and J by 2 bases, with 7 bases between. The CDR3 totals 13 residues. Written as DNA, the CDR3 is TGTGCCAGCAGTTACCCGTTGACCTACGAGCAGTACTTC. Translation: CASSYPLTYEQYF.

The V and J genes are TRBV4-1 and TRBJ1-1; 7 bases are a match to TRBD1. The CDR3 is 15 residues long. Germline lookup yields CDR1 MGHRA and CDR2 YSYEKL. V lost 3 bases and J lost 3; bases outside the gene matches: 7. The DNA of the CDR3 is TGCGCCAGCAGCCAGCCGACAGGGAGGGACACTGAAGCTTTCTTT. Its protein is CASSQPTGRDTEAFF.

V gene TRBV20-1 combines with J gene TRBJ1-2; D unclear. Germline V gene data show CDR1 as DFQATT and CDR2 as SNEGSKA (reference sequence). The CDR3 is 12 amino acids. V lost 3 bases to trimming and J lost 4 bases, with 9 bases between them. CDR3 bases: TGCAGTGCTAGCACACCAATCTATGGCTACACCTTC. It encodes CSASTPIYGYTF.

This clonotype was observed a few times. The chain combines TRBV20-1 with TRBJ1-4; TRBD1 matches 7 bases. Germline V gene lookup returns CDR1 DFQATT and CDR2 SNEGSKA (reference sequence). V lost 4 bases to trimming and J lost 10 bases; unmatched junction nucleotides: 9. There are 13 residues in the CDR3. The CDR3 coding sequence is TGCAGTGCTATTACAGGGGAGCATAGAAAACTGTTTTTT. It yields the protein CSAITGEHRKLFF.

This clonotype was found many times. The genes are TRBV20-1 and TRBJ2-5; D not resolved. V lost 3 bases, J lost 5 bases, and 10 bases lay in between. This CDR3 contains 12 residues. Germline V gene data show CDR1 as DFQATT and CDR2 as SNEGSKA (reference sequence). CDR3 nucleotides: TGCAGTGCTAGCTACAACACTGAGACCCAGTACTTC. Encoded protein: CSASYNTETQYF.

In its sample, this clonotype was seen many times. The chain recombines TRBV2 with TRBJ1-5, with D perhaps TRBD1 (5 bases). V was clipped by 3 bases and J by 5 bases, with 8 bases between them. Germline loops: CDR1 SNHLY, CDR2 FYNNEI. This CDR3 comprises 13 residues. The CDR3 here is CASSDRAYQPQHF. CDR3 sequence (DNA): TGTGCCAGCAGTGACAGGGCCTATCAGCCCCAGCATTTT.

This clonotype was seen repeatedly, ten times or more. This CDR3 is CASSQEGLSGGRFPQHF. In DNA, the CDR3 is TGTGCCAGCAGCCAAGAAGGGTTATCGGGGGGACGTTTTCCCCAGCATTTT. This chain connects TRBV3-1 to TRBJ1-5; TRBD1 might be the D (5 bases). Per the germline V gene, CDR1 is LGHDT and CDR2 is YNNKEL (reference sequence). Trimming pared 0 bases from V and 10 bases from J, leaving 22 bases between. The CDR3 extends over 17 amino acids.

Notes on this clonotype: Germline is not matched at one junction end, which may reflect a read error. The V gene is TRBV7-2, the J gene TRBJ2-3; TRBD2 matches at 11 bases. There are 16 residues in the CDR3. Germline V CDR1 and CDR2: SGHTA, FQGNSA. CDR3 loop: CASRLAGGPNTDTQYF. CDR3 nucleotides: TGTGCCAGCAGGTTAGCGGGGGGGCCGAACACAGATACGCAGTATTTT.

V and J are TRBV29-1 and TRBJ2-6; D not resolved. Germline V gives CDR1 SQVTM, CDR2 ANQGSEA. The CDR3 is made up of 12 amino acids. V lost 2 bases and J lost 1, with 0 bases in between. In DNA form, the CDR3 reads TGCAGCGTTGAATCTGGGGCCAACGTCCTGACTTTC. This sequence encodes CSVESGANVLTF.

The genes are TRBV12-3 or TRBV12-4 and TRBJ1-2; TRBD1 might be the D (5 bases). This CDR3 has 11 residues. V lost 3 bases to trimming and J lost 10 bases, with 9 bases between them. CDR3 protein: CASSLWGIYTF. The CDR3 region has the DNA TGTGCCAGCAGTTTGTGGGGGATCTACACCTTC.